This TCR beta chain was retrieved from a study of chemoradiotherapy in HPV16-positive cancers. Data came from immunoSEQ multiplex PCR; TCRdb stores just in-frame clones and leaves some out. The sample includes about 67,000 clones, roughly 90% of them seen just once. CDR3 length: 15 amino acids. Trimming left V 4 bases short and J 2 bases short, with 13 bases between. Germline V gives CDR1 LNHDA, CDR2 SQIVND (reference sequence). Over chemoradiotherapy, repertoires were sampled more than once. Material: blood, obtained from a patient who underwent chemoradiotherapy. The source is a human donor with HPV-associated anogenital cancer. The chain combines TRBV19 with TRBJ2-3; a possible D gene is TRBD2 (6 bases). CDR3 DNA sequence: TGTGCCAGTAGTACAGGGAGGAGGGTCACAGATACGCAGTATTTT. Translation gives CASSTGRRVTDTQYF.